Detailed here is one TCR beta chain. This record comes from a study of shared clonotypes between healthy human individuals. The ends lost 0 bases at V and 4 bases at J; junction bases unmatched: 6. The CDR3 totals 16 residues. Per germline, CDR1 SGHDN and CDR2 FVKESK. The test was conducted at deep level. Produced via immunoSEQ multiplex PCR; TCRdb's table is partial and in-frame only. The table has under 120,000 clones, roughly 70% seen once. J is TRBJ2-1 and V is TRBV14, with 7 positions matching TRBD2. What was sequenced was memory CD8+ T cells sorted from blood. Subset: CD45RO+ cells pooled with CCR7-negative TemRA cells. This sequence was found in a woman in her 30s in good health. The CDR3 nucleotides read TGTGCCAGCAGCCAAGATTCTAGCGGAGATTACAATGAGCAGTTCTTC. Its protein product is CASSQDSSGDYNEQFF.